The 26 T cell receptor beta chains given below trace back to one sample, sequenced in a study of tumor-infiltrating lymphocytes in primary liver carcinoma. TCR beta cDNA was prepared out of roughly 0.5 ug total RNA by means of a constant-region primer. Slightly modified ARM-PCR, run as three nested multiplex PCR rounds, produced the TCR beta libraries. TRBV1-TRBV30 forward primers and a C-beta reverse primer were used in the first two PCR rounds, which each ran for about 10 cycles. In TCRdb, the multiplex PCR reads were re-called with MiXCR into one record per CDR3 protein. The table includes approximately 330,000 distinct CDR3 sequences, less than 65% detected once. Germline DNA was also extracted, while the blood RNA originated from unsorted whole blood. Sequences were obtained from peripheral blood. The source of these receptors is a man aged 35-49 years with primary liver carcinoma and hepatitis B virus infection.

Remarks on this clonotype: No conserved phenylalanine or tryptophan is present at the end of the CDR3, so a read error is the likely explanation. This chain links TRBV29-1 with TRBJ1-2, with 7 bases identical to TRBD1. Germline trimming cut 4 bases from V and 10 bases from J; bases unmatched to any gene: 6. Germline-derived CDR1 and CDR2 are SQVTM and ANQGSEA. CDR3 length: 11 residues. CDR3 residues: CSVGQGGIYTS. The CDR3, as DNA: TGCAGCGTTGGACAGGGCGGAATCTACACCTCC.

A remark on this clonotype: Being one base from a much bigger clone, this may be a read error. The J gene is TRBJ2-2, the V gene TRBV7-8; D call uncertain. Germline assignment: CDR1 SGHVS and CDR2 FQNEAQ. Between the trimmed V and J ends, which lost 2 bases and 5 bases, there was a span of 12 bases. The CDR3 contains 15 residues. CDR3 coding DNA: TGTGCCAGCAGCTTAAAGGCGAGATCTACCGGGGAGCTGTTTTTT. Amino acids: CASSLKARSTGELFF. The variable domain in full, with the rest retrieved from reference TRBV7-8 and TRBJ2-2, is GAGVSQSPRYKVAKRGQDVALRCDPISGHVSLFWYQQALGQGPEFLTYFQNEAQLDKSGLPSDRFFAERPEGSVSTLKIQRTQQEDSAVYLCASSLKARSTGELFFGEGSRLTVL.

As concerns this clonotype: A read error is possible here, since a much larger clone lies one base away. For the CDR3, the DNA is TGTGTCATCAGCGCCGGGCCGCAGACCGGGGAGCTGTTTTTT. It yields the protein CVISAGPQTGELFF. The J gene is TRBJ2-2, the V gene TRBV10-3, with D hard to call. Germline V gives CDR1 ENHRY, CDR2 SYGVKD. This CDR3 comprises 14 residues.

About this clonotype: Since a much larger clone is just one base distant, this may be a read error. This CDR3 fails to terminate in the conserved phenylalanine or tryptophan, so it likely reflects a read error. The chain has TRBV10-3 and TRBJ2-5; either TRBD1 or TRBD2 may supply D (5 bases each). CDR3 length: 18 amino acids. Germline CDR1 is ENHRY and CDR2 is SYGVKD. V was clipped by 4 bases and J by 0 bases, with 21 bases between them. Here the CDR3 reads CAISGGTQGRGDQETQYL. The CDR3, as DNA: TGTGCCATCAGTGGGGGCACACAAGGCAGAGGGGACCAAGAGACCCAGTACTTA.

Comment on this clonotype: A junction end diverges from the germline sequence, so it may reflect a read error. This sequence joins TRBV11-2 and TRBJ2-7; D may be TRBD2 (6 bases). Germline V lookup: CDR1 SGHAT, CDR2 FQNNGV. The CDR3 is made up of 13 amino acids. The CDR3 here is CASSLASANEQYF. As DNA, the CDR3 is TGTGCCAGCAGCTTGGCTAGCGCCAACGAACAGTACTTC. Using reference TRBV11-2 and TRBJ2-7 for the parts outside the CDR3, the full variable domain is EAGVAQSPRYKIIEKRQSVAFWCNPISGHATLYWYQQILGQGPKLLIQFQNNGVVDDSQLPKDRFSAERLKGVDSTLKIQPAKLEDSAVYLCASSLASANEQYFGPGTRLTVT.

In DNA, the CDR3 is TGTGCCAGCAGCCAGACAAGCTGGAGGGTCAATGAGCAGTTCTTC. Translated: CASSQTSWRVNEQFF. The V and J genes are TRBV11-2 and TRBJ2-1, with D tentatively TRBD2 (6 bases). The germline gives CDR1 SGHAT, CDR2 FQNNGV. Deletions cut 5 bases from V and 6 bases from J, with 17 bases between. The CDR3 loop spans 15 amino acids.

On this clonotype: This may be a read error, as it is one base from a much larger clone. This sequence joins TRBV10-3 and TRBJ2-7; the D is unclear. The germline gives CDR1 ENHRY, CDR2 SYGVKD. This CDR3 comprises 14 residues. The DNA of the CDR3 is TGTGCCACCAGTGAGCCTACGGACGGGTACGAGCAGTACTTC. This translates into CATSEPTDGYEQYF.

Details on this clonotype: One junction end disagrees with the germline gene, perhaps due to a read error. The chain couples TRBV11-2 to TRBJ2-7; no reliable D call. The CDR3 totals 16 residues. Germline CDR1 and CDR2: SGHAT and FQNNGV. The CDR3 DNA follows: TGTGCCAGCAACTTAGAGATGGCATCAAAACCCTACGAGCAGTACTTT. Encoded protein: CASNLEMASKPYEQYF.

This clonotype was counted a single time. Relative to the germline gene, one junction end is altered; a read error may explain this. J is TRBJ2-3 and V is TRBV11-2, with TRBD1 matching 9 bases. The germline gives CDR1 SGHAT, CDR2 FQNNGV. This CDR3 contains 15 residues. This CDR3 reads CAISATDRGTDTQYF. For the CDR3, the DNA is TGTGCCATCAGCGCAACGGACAGGGGTACAGATACGCAGTATTTT.

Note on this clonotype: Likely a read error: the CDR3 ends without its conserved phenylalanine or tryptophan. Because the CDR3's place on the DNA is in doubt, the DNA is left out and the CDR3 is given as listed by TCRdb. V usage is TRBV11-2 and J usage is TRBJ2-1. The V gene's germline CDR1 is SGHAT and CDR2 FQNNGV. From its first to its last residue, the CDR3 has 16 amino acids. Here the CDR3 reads CASSYSGFSSYNEQLL.

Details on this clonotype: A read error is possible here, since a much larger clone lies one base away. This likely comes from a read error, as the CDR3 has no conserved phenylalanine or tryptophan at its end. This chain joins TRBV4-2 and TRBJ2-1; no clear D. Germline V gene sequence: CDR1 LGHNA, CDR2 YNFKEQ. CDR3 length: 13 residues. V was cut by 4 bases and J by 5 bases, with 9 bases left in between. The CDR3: CASSLTTNNEQFS. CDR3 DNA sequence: TGTGCCAGCAGCCTAACCACGAACAATGAGCAGTTCTCC.

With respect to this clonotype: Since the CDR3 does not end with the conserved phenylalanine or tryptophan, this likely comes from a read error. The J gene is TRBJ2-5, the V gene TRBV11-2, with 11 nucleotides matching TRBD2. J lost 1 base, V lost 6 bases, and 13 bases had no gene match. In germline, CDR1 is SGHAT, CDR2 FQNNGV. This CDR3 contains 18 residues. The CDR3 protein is CASSNAGTSGWSQETQYL. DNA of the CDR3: TGTGCCAGCAGTAACGCCGGGACTAGCGGATGGTCCCAAGAGACCCAGTACTTA.

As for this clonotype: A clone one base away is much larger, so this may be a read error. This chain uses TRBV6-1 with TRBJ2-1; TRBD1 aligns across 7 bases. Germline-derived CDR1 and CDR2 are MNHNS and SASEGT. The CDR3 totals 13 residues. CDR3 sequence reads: CACSKTGLDEQFF. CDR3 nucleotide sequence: TGTGCCTGCAGCAAGACAGGGTTGGATGAGCAGTTCTTC.

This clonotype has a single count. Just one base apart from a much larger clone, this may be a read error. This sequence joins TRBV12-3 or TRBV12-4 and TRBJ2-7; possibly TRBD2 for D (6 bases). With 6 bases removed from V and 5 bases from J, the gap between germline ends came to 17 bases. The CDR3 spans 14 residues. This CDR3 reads CASSTPGGVDEQYF. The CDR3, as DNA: TGTGCCAGCAGCACCCCTGGAGGGGTGGACGAGCAGTACTTC.

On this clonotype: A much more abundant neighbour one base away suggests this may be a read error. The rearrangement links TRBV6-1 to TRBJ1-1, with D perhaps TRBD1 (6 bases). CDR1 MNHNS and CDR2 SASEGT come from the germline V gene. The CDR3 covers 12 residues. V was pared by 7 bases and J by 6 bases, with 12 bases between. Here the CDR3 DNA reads TGTGCCAGCATCGAGGACAGCCCTGAAGCTTTCTTT. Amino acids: CASIEDSPEAFF.

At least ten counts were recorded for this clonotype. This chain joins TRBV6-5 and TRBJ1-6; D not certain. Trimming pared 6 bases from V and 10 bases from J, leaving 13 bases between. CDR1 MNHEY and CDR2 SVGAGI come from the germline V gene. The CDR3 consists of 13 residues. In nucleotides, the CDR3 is TGTGCCAGCAGCGAAAGCCCCATATCACCCCTCCACTTT. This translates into CASSESPISPLHF.

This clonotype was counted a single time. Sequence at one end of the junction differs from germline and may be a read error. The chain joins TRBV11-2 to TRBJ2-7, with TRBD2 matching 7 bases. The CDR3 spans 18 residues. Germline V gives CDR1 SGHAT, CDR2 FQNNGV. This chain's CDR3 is CASSLESSVVGRAYEQCF. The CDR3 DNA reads TGTGCCAGCAGCTTAGAGTCGTCCGTCGTAGGGAGGGCCTACGAGCAGTGCTTC.

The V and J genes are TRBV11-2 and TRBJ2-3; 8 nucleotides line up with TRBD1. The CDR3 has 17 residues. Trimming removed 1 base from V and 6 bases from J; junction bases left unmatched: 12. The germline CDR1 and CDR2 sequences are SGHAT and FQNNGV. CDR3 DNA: TGTGCCAGCAGCTTAGCGGGACATACAGGGGGTGTTGATACGCAGTATTTT. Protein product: CASSLAGHTGGVDTQYF.

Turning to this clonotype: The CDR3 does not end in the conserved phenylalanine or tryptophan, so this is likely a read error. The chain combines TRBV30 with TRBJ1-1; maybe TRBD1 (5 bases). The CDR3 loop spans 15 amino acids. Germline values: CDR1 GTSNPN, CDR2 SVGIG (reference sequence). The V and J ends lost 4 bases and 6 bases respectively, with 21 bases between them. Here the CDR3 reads CAWTALLGVGAEAFL. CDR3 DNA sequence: TGTGCCTGGACCGCCCTTTTGGGGGTGGGAGCTGAAGCTTTCCTT.

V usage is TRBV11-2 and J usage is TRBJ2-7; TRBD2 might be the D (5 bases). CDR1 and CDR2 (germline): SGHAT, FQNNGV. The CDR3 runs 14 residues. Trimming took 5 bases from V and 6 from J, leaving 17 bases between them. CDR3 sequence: CASSTRVVGAEQYF. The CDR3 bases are TGTGCCAGCAGCACCAGAGTAGTGGGAGCCGAGCAGTACTTC.

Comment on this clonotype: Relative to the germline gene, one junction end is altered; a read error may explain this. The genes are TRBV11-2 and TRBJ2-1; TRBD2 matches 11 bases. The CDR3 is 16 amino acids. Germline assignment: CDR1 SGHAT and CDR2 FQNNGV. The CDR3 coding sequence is TGTACCAGCAGCAAGAGGGGACTAGCGGCTGATAATGAGCAGTTCTTC. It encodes CTSSKRGLAADNEQFF.

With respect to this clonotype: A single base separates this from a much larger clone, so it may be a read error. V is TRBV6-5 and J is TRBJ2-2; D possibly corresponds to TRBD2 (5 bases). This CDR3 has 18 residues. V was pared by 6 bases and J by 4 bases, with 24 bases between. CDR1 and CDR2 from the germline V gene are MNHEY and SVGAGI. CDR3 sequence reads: CASRLGLLTGTGTGELFF. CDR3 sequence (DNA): TGTGCCAGCAGATTGGGCTTGCTAACGGGAACGGGCACCGGGGAGCTGTTTTTT.

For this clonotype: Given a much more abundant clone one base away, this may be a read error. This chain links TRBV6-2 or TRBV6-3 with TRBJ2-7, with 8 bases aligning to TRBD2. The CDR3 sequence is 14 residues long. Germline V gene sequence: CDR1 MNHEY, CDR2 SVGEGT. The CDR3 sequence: CASSLGLDLYEQCF. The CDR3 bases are TGTGCCAGCAGTTTGGGACTAGATCTCTACGAGCAGTGCTTC.

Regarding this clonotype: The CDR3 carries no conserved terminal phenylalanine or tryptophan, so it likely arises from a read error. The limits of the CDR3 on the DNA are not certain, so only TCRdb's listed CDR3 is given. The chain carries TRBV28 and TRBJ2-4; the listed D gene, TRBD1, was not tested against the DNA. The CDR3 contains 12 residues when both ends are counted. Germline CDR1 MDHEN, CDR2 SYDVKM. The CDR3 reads CARSANGRGLSI.

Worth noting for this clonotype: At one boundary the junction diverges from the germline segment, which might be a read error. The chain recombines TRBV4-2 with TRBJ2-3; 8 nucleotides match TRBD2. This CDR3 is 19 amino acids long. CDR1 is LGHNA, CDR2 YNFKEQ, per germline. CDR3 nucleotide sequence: TGTGCCAGCAGCCAAGTGCTAAGCTTCGCCGGGACTAGAACAGATATGCAGTATTTT. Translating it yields CASSQVLSFAGTRTDMQYF.

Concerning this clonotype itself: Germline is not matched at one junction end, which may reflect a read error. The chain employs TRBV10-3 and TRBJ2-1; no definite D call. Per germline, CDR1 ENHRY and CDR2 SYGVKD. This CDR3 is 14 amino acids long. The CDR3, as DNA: TGTGCCATCAGTCGAAGTCTGGCCTACAATGAGCATTTCTTC. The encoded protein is CAISRSLAYNEHFF.